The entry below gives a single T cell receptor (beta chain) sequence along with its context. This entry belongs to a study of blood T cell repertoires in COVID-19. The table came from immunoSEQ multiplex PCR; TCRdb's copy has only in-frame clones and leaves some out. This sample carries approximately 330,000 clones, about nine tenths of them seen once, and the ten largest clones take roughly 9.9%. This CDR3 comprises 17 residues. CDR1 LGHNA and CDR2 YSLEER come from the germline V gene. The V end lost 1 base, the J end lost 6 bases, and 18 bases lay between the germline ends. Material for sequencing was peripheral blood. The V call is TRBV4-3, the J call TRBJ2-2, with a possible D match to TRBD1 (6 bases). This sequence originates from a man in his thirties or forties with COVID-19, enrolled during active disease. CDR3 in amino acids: CASSQVGARVYAGELFF. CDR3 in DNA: TGCGCCAGCAGCCAAGTGGGGGCAAGGGTATATGCCGGGGAGCTGTTTTTT.